A single sample gave rise to the 3 T cell receptor beta chains below, sequenced in a study of T cells in Graves' hyperthyroidism and ophthalmopathy. The TCR beta CDR3 regions underwent amplification using RNA transcripts as the source. First-round RT-PCR targeting the TCR CDR3 was performed with the HTBI primer set. TCRdb reprocessed the multiplex PCR reads with MiXCR, giving one entry per CDR3 protein. Among about 520,000 distinct CDR3 sequences listed, less than 25% were seen once. The specimen was blood. The receptor set was obtained from a man in his late teens or twenties with Graves' hyperthyroidism.

Many counts were recorded for this clonotype. The CDR3 loop is CASSQDRDRNYGYTF. The DNA of the CDR3 is TGCGCCAGCAGCCAAGATCGAGACAGGAACTATGGCTACACCTTC. The gene calls are TRBV4-1 and TRBJ1-2; TRBD1 might be the D (6 bases). The CDR3 loop spans 15 amino acids. Germline CDR1 reads MGHRA; CDR2 reads YSYEKL. The V and J ends lost 0 bases and 2 bases respectively, with 10 bases between them.

This clonotype was seen at least ten times. The chain couples TRBV7-9 to TRBJ1-1, with D unresolved. Trimming removed 5 bases at V and 2 bases at J, with 9 bases between. From germline, CDR1 is SEHNR and CDR2 FQNEAQ (reference sequence). The CDR3 length is 13 residues. The CDR3 loop reads CASSTFENTEAFF. CDR3 DNA: TGTGCCAGCAGCACCTTTGAAAACACTGAAGCTTTCTTT.

At least ten counts were recorded for this clonotype. V and J are TRBV5-1 and TRBJ1-1, with TRBD1 identical over 7 bases. After removal of 5 bases from V and 1 base from J, the junction contained 5 bases not matched to a gene. The germline CDR1 and CDR2 sequences are SGHRS and YFSETQ. The CDR3 totals 14 residues. CDR3 residues: CASREQGSNTEAFF. DNA of the CDR3: TGCGCCAGCAGAGAACAGGGGTCGAACACTGAAGCTTTCTTT. Full variable domain (missing parts from reference TRBV5-1 and TRBJ1-1): KAGVTQTPRYLIKTRGQQVTLSCSPISGHRSVSWYQQTPGQGLQFLFEYFSETQRNKGNFPGRFSGRQFSNSRSEMNVSTLELGDSALYLCASREQGSNTEAFFGQGTRLTVV.